These 16 T cell receptor beta chains came from one sample sequenced in a study of human T cells and chemical hapten exposure. Sample time point: pre-sensitization, week 0. The treatment is: therapeutic diphenylcyclopropenone sensitization with weekly scalp DPC. One entry per CDR3 protein, called by TCRdb with MiXCR from the RACE reads. The table has around 300,000 distinct CDR3 sequences, around 7% seen once; the top ten hold 1.2%. Sequences were derived from whole blood, sampled in connection with sensitization to the hapten diphenylcyclopropenone (DPC). The receptors were gathered from a man aged 18 to 30 with alopecia areata. Some clones in this sample may be carry-over from other donors' samples.

This clonotype was observed a handful of times. The chain carries TRBV7-2 and TRBJ1-5; no clear D gene. Between the trimmed V and J ends, which lost 4 bases and 3 bases, there was a span of 16 bases. The CDR3 has 16 amino acids. Germline CDR1 is SGHTA and CDR2 is FQGNSA. CDR3 loop: CASSSRSGASNQPQHF. As DNA, the CDR3 is TGTGCCAGCAGCTCCAGATCGGGTGCCTCCAATCAGCCCCAGCATTTT.

This chain links TRBV21-1 with TRBJ1-6; the tabulated D call, TRBD1, remains unverified against the DNA. TRBV21-1 is termed a pseudogene. The CDR3 consists of 15 residues. In DNA, the CDR3 is TGTGCCAGCAGCAAAGGGGGACGATATAATTCACCCCTCCACTTT. Protein sequence: CASSKGGRYNSPLHF.

This clonotype has a handful of counts. The chain couples TRBV4-2 to TRBJ2-2; D assignment may be TRBD1 or TRBD2 (5 bases each). The CDR3 is 15 residues long. Germline V gene lookup returns CDR1 LGHNA and CDR2 YNFKEQ. V was trimmed by 4 bases and J by 4 bases, leaving 13 bases between them. The CDR3 nucleotides are TGTGCCAGCAGCCGTTCGGGACCGATCACCGGGGAGCTGTTTTTT. Protein product: CASSRSGPITGELFF.

This clonotype was seen many times. The chain combines TRBV12-3 or TRBV12-4 with TRBJ1-2; D not resolved. The CDR3 is made up of 14 amino acids. V was clipped by 6 bases and J by 4 bases, with 15 bases between them. The CDR3 loop is CASSLREFSYGYTF. In nucleotides, the CDR3 is TGTGCCAGCAGCCTCCGGGAGTTCTCCTATGGCTACACCTTC.

This clonotype was observed a few times. CDR3: CASSLYAPGELFF. CDR3 DNA sequence: TGTGCCAGCAGTTTATATGCTCCCGGGGAGCTGTTTTTT. This chain connects TRBV12-3 or TRBV12-4 to TRBJ2-2; D is uncertain. Trimming took 2 bases from V and 6 from J, leaving 7 bases between them. The CDR3 is made up of 13 amino acids.

The genes are TRBV28 and TRBJ2-3; D is undetermined. The CDR3 runs to 11 residues. V lost 10 bases, J lost 7 bases, and 12 bases lay in between. The germline V gene has CDR1 MDHEN and CDR2 SYDVKM. The CDR3 coding sequence is TGTGCCACCACCACCGGTAATACGCAGTATTTT. Protein sequence: CATTTGNTQYF.

This clonotype was seen only a few times. The V call is TRBV4-1, the J call TRBJ1-2; perhaps TRBD1 as D (5 bases). V lost 2 bases to trimming and J lost 5 bases, with 15 bases between them. This CDR3 is built from 15 residues. The germline gives CDR1 MGHRA, CDR2 YSYEKL. Here the CDR3 reads CASSQWHRDAYGYTF. The CDR3 nucleotides read TGCGCCAGCAGCCAATGGCACCGGGACGCTTATGGCTACACCTTC.

J is TRBJ1-6 and V is TRBV7-2; the D is unclear. Germline loops: CDR1 SGHTA, CDR2 FQGNSA. Trimming took off 4 bases at V and 0 bases at J, with 16 bases between the two ends. The CDR3 sequence is 18 residues long. The CDR3 sequence is CASSWQAGRSSYNSPLHF. CDR3 coding DNA: TGTGCCAGCAGCTGGCAGGCGGGCAGGAGCTCCTATAATTCACCCCTCCACTTT.

This clonotype was observed a handful of times. The chain is built from TRBV3-1 and TRBJ1-1, with 8 bases identical to TRBD1. The CDR3 runs to 14 residues. Germline V gives CDR1 LGHDT, CDR2 YNNKEL (reference sequence). The V and J ends lost 7 bases and 1 base, in that order; junction bases with no gene match: 5. CDR3 DNA: TGTGCCAGCAAGGACAGGGCCGAGAACACTGAAGCTTTCTTT. Its translation: CASKDRAENTEAFF.

The sample holds a few counts of this clonotype. The chain uses TRBV25-1 and TRBJ1-1; the D gene is possibly TRBD1 (5 bases). CDR1 and CDR2 (germline): MGHDK, SYGVNS. V shed 1 base and J shed 6 bases, with 12 bases lying between them. The CDR3 sequence is 14 residues long. The DNA of the CDR3 is TGTGCCAGCAGTGAATTCGGGACGTTAGCTGAAGCTTTCTTT. Translating gives CASSEFGTLAEAFF.

The chain has TRBV10-3 and TRBJ1-2; tentatively, D is TRBD1 (5 bases). Germline values: CDR1 ENHRY, CDR2 SYGVKD. The CDR3 length is 14 residues. V was cut by 6 bases and J by 0 bases, with 11 bases left in between. CDR3 protein: CAISPREANYGYTF. CDR3 nucleotides: TGTGCCATCAGCCCCAGGGAGGCTAACTATGGCTACACCTTC.

This clonotype has a count of ten or more. The V and J genes are TRBV7-9 and TRBJ2-7; unclear D gene. The length of the CDR3 is 11 residues. Deletions cut 2 bases from V and 2 bases from J, with 1 base between. Germline CDR1 is SEHNR and CDR2 is FQNEAQ (reference sequence). CDR3 in DNA: TGTGCCAGCAGCTTAACCTACGAGCAGTACTTC. This sequence encodes CASSLTYEQYF.

The J gene is TRBJ2-7, the V gene TRBV20-1; perhaps TRBD2 as D (5 bases). The CDR3 length is 13 residues. V was pared by 0 bases and J by 2 bases, with 8 bases between. Looked up from germline, CDR1 is DFQATT and CDR2 is SNEGSKA (reference sequence). CDR3 bases: TGCAGTGCTAGAGAAAGGAGGACCTACGAGCAGTACGTC. Protein sequence: CSARERRTYEQYV.

This clonotype turned up a few times. The rearrangement joins TRBV7-2 to TRBJ1-1; D ambiguous. V was trimmed by 2 bases and J by 2 bases, leaving 9 bases between them. Germline V gene data show CDR1 as SGHTA and CDR2 as FQGNSA. The CDR3 contains 14 residues. Here the CDR3 reads CASSLFMGNTEAFF. CDR3 in DNA: TGTGCCAGCAGCTTATTCATGGGTAACACTGAAGCTTTCTTT.

V is TRBV25-1 and J is TRBJ2-1; D is unresolved. V was clipped by 3 bases and J by 8 bases, with 20 bases between them. The germline V gene has CDR1 MGHDK and CDR2 SYGVNS. There are 16 residues in the CDR3. CDR3 amino acids: CASSDPGRKIVHEQFF. As DNA, the CDR3 is TGTGCCAGCAGTGACCCAGGACGGAAGATAGTACATGAGCAGTTCTTC.

This clonotype was seen more than once but under ten times. This chain joins TRBV21-1 and TRBJ2-7; the D segment call TRBD1 is taken from the table without a DNA check. TRBV21-1 is a known pseudogene. The length of the CDR3 is 16 residues. The CDR3 coding sequence is TGTGCCAGCAGCAAAGACCCCGAACAGGGGATAGGGGAGCAGTACGTC. It encodes CASSKDPEQGIGEQYV.